Listed here are 21 T cell receptor beta chains from one sample, sequenced in a study of T cell changes during pregnancy in multiple sclerosis. Profiling relied on immunoSEQ multiplex PCR, and the TCRdb table lists in-frame clones only, not all of them. The data show about 40,000 clones, with around nine tenths seen just once and 7.8% held by the top ten. The sequencing here drew on CD8+ T cells from peripheral blood mononuclear cells, taken before pregnancy. These TCRs come from a female donor with multiple sclerosis, enrolled in a pregnancy study.

The V call is TRBV4-1, the J call TRBJ2-2; no clear D. CDR1 and CDR2 (germline): MGHRA, YSYEKL. Between the trimmed V and J ends, which lost 1 base and 6 bases, there was a span of 12 bases. The CDR3 sequence is 15 residues long. For the CDR3, the DNA is TGCGCCAGCAGCCAAGGGCCCTTAACCCCCGGGGAGCTGTTTTTT. Translated, it gives CASSQGPLTPGELFF.

This sequence joins TRBV27 and TRBJ2-5, with D tentatively TRBD1 (6 bases). Trimming shortened V by 6 bases and J by 2 bases, and 19 bases separated the two germline ends. This CDR3 has 16 amino acids. Germline V gene data show CDR1 as MNHEY and CDR2 as SMNVEV (reference sequence). As DNA, the CDR3 is TGTGCCAGCAGCTACTACTCTGGACAGACACAAGAGACCCAGTACTTC. Translating it yields CASSYYSGQTQETQYF.

The gene calls are TRBV19 and TRBJ2-3; possible D gene TRBD2, 5 bases. The ends were cut back, 3 bases at V and 1 base at J, with 11 bases in the middle. The germline gives CDR1 LNHDA, CDR2 SQIVND (reference sequence). The length of the CDR3 is 15 residues. CDR3 amino acids: CASSIWGAGTDTQYF. In DNA, the CDR3 is TGTGCCAGTAGTATTTGGGGAGCCGGCACAGATACGCAGTATTTT.

The chain couples TRBV27 to TRBJ2-5; 7 bases agree with TRBD2. The CDR3 is 12 residues long. The J segment lost 10 bases and the V segment lost 6 bases, leaving 8 bases of the junction unmatched. Germline CDR1 is MNHEY and CDR2 is SMNVEV (reference sequence). Here the CDR3 DNA reads TGTGCCAGCAGCGAATTGGGGGGGGACCAGTACTTC. Translation gives CASSELGGDQYF.

This chain connects TRBV30 to TRBJ2-1; 11 positions agree with TRBD2. Germline V lookup: CDR1 GTSNPN, CDR2 SVGIG (reference sequence). The CDR3 spans 15 residues. Unmatched junction bases numbered 7, after V lost 8 bases and J lost 1 base. CDR3 nucleotides: TGTGCCGGGACTAGCGGATTTATTTCCTACAATGAGCAGTTCTTC. Protein sequence: CAGTSGFISYNEQFF.

The chain joins TRBV19 to TRBJ2-2, with 9 bases lining up with TRBD2. This CDR3 spans 17 amino acids. Germline CDR1 is LNHDA and CDR2 is SQIVND (reference sequence). J gave up 1 base and V 5 bases, and 8 bases lay outside the gene matches. The CDR3 region is CASSSSSGNRNTGELFF. In DNA form, the CDR3 reads TGTGCCAGTAGTTCGTCTAGCGGGAACCGGAACACCGGGGAGCTGTTTTTT.

The rearrangement links TRBV6-4 to TRBJ1-1; D perhaps matches TRBD1 (5 bases). This CDR3 is built from 17 residues. Germline-derived CDR1 and CDR2 are MRHNA and SNTAGT. V dropped 0 bases and J dropped 0 bases, with 14 bases sitting between them. CDR3 nucleotides: TGTGCCAGCAGTGACTCCCCCACGACAGTCCTGAACACTGAAGCTTTCTTT. This codes for CASSDSPTTVLNTEAFF.

The chain uses TRBV25-1 and TRBJ1-5; 10 nucleotides align to TRBD1. Germline V gene sequence: CDR1 MGHDK, CDR2 SYGVNS. J was trimmed by 7 bases and V by 1 base; bases with no gene match: 10. This CDR3 contains 17 residues. The CDR3 nucleotides are TGTGCCAGCAGTGAATGGTTTGGGACAGGGGTCAGCCAGCCCCAGCATTTT. Translating gives CASSEWFGTGVSQPQHF.

The chain recombines TRBV6-1 with TRBJ1-2; D may be TRBD1 (6 bases). The ends were cut back, 0 bases at V and 8 bases at J, with 13 bases in the middle. This CDR3 is built from 14 residues. Germline V lookup: CDR1 MNHNS, CDR2 SASEGT. In DNA, the CDR3 is TGTGCCAGCAGTGAAGCGTGGGGGGGCGAAGGCTACACCTTC. Protein product: CASSEAWGGEGYTF.

The chain uses TRBV6-6 and TRBJ2-1, with 10 bases identical to TRBD2. The germline V gene encodes CDR1 MNHNY and CDR2 SVGAGI (reference sequence). The CDR3 is 15 residues long. After removal of 6 bases from V and 4 bases from J, the junction contained 6 bases not matched to a gene. Written as DNA, the CDR3 is TGTGCCAGCAGCGGTATAGCGGGAGGATACAATGAGCAGTTCTTC. Residues: CASSGIAGGYNEQFF.

The chain joins TRBV5-8 to TRBJ2-1; TRBD2 matches at 8 bases. The CDR3 sequence is 15 residues long. The J segment lost 1 base and the V segment lost 5 bases, leaving 5 bases of the junction unmatched. The germline gives CDR1 SGHTS, CDR2 YDEGEE. CDR3 in amino acids: CASRSGLVSYNEQFF. Here the CDR3 DNA reads TGTGCCAGCAGATCGGGACTAGTTTCCTACAATGAGCAGTTCTTC. Drawing the rest from reference TRBV5-8 and TRBJ2-1, the complete variable domain is EAGVTQSPTHLIKTRGQQATLRCSPISGHTSVYWYQQALGLGLQFLLWYDEGEERNRGNFPPRFSGRQFPNYSSELNVNALELEDSALYLCASRSGLVSYNEQFFGPGTRLTVL.

This chain links TRBV19 with TRBJ1-5, with D tentatively TRBD1 (6 bases). V gave up 3 bases and J gave up 3 bases, with 9 bases separating them. Germline CDR1 and CDR2: LNHDA and SQIVND (reference sequence). The CDR3 runs 14 residues. The chain's CDR3 is CASSIWGLNQPQHF. For the CDR3, the DNA is TGTGCCAGTAGTATCTGGGGGCTCAATCAGCCCCAGCATTTT.

The chain has TRBV9 and TRBJ2-7; D unclear. Trimming stripped 4 bases from V and 0 bases from J, with 14 bases between. There are 15 residues in the CDR3. CDR1 is SGDLS and CDR2 is YYNGEE in the germline V gene. CDR3 sequence (DNA): TGTGCCAGCAGCTTCCAAGGAGAAAGCTCCTACGAGCAGTACTTC. Its translation: CASSFQGESSYEQYF.

This clone was observed a single time. The CDR3 sequence: CSVDLRVRGYTF. Written as DNA, the CDR3 is TGCAGCGTTGATCTCAGGGTGCGGGGCTACACCTTC. The rearrangement joins TRBV29-1 to TRBJ1-2; a possible D gene is TRBD1 (5 bases). The CDR3 covers 12 residues. The V gene lost 3 bases and the J gene lost 8 bases, with 13 bases spanning the gap. Germline V lookup: CDR1 SQVTM, CDR2 ANQGSEA.

The CDR3 sequence is CSAGQYNEQFF. CDR3 in DNA: TGCAGCGCCGGACAGTACAATGAGCAGTTCTTC. This chain connects TRBV29-1 to TRBJ2-1; possible D gene TRBD1, 6 bases. V was cut by 7 bases and J by 4 bases, with 8 bases left in between. The CDR3 contains 11 residues. CDR1 and CDR2 (germline): SQVTM, ANQGSEA.

This chain joins TRBV7-6 and TRBJ2-1; 10 bases are shared with TRBD2. CDR1 is SGHVS, CDR2 FNYEAQ, per germline. V was clipped by 4 bases and J by 12 bases; unmatched bases: 6. The CDR3 is 13 amino acids. Here the CDR3 DNA reads TGTGCCAGCAGCTCCCTAGCGGGGGTGGGGCAGTTCTTC. This gives the protein CASSSLAGVGQFF.

The gene calls are TRBV4-1 and TRBJ2-7; 10 bases fit TRBD1. From germline, CDR1 is MGHRA and CDR2 YSYEKL. CDR3 length: 15 residues. V gave up 4 bases and J gave up 3 bases; unmatched junction bases: 6. DNA for the CDR3: TGCGCCAGCAGCCGCGGGACAGGGGCCAACTACGAGCAGTACTTC. Protein: CASSRGTGANYEQYF.

The chain has TRBV7-9 and TRBJ2-7; 7 nucleotides agree with TRBD2. This CDR3 has 15 residues. Germline V lookup: CDR1 SEHNR, CDR2 FQNEAQ (reference sequence). The ends lost 7 bases at V and 2 bases at J; junction bases unmatched: 11. This CDR3 is CASTLERETPYEQYF. DNA for the CDR3: TGTGCCAGCACCCTTGAGCGGGAAACCCCCTACGAGCAGTACTTC. Combining the CDR3 with reference TRBV7-9 and TRBJ2-7 gives the whole variable domain DTGVSQNPRHKITKRGQNVTFRCDPISEHNRLYWYRQTLGQGPEFLTYFQNEAQLEKSRLLSDRFSAERPKGSFSTLEIQRTEQGDSAMYLCASTLERETPYEQYFGPGTRLTVT.

The chain uses TRBV11-2 and TRBJ2-1; 7 bases map to TRBD1. Germline trimming cut 6 bases from V and 6 bases from J; bases unmatched to any gene: 14. The CDR3 totals 16 residues. Germline lookup yields CDR1 SGHAT and CDR2 FQNNGV. CDR3 nucleotide sequence: TGTGCCAGCAGGGTGAGGGGGCGGCAAGACCTCAATGAGCAGTTCTTC. This codes for CASRVRGRQDLNEQFF. The variable domain in full, completed from reference TRBV11-2 and TRBJ2-1, reads EAGVAQSPRYKIIEKRQSVAFWCNPISGHATLYWYQQILGQGPKLLIQFQNNGVVDDSQLPKDRFSAERLKGVDSTLKIQPAKLEDSAVYLCASRVRGRQDLNEQFFGPGTRLTVL.

J is TRBJ2-5 and V is TRBV7-9, with unresolved D. V was pared by 5 bases and J by 1 base, with 11 bases between. Germline assignment: CDR1 SEHNR and CDR2 FQNEAQ (reference sequence). The CDR3 contains 14 residues. The DNA of the CDR3 is TGTGCCAGCAGCGCAGACATTAGCCAAGAGACCCAGTACTTC. Amino acid sequence: CASSADISQETQYF.

This sequence joins TRBV2 and TRBJ2-7; no firm D call. Trimming left V 5 bases short and J 0 bases short, with 8 bases between. Germline V lookup: CDR1 SNHLY, CDR2 FYNNEI. CDR3 length: 13 residues. CDR3 sequence: CASSQDSSYEQYF. The CDR3 DNA is TGTGCCAGCAGTCAAGATAGCTCCTACGAGCAGTACTTC.